This is a list of T cell receptor beta chains from one sample in a study of blood T cell repertoires in COVID-19. Clones were sequenced by immunoSEQ multiplex PCR, and TCRdb holds only the in-frame ones, with some missing. The profile shows around 190,000 clones, 88% of them singletons. The sequencing sample was made of peripheral blood. The receptors stem from a human donor in a cohort sampled during active COVID-19. CDR3s include the opening cysteine and the closing phenylalanine or tryptophan. Fields, in order: J gene, V gene, D gene, clone size, CDR3 DNA, CDR3 protein. A D gene is named only where the DNA matches it firmly. The size field is filled for only some rows; it gives once, few, many or a size class.

TRBJ2-2	TRBV6-2/TRBV6-3	NA	NA	TGTGCCAGCAGTTACTCTAGCCCAACCGGGGAGCTGTTTTTT	CASSYSSPTGELFF
TRBJ2-7	TRBV19	NA	NA	TGTGCCAGTAGTATTGCGGGAACCTACGAGCAGTACTTC	CASSIAGTYEQYF
TRBJ1-6	TRBV27	NA	NA	TGTGCCAGCAGTTGGGGGGGGGCGAGGCCCAATTCACCCCTCCACTTT	CASSWGGARPNSPLHF
TRBJ1-1	TRBV3-1/TRBV3-2	NA	NA	TGTGCCAGCAGCCAAGTCGAGGGCACTGAAGCTTTCTTT	CASSQVEGTEAFF
TRBJ2-5	TRBV7-2	NA	NA	TGTGCCAGCAGCTCCGTAATGTACCAAGAGACCCAGTACTTC	CASSSVMYQETQYF
TRBJ2-5	TRBV9	TRBD1	NA	TGTGCCAGCAGCGTAGCTAGCCAGGGACAGTCCCAGTACTTC	CASSVASQGQSQYF
TRBJ2-1	TRBV7-9	NA	NA	TGTGCCAGCAGCTTAACGAGCGGCAGGAACAATGAGCAGTTCTTC	CASSLTSGRNNEQFF
TRBJ2-7	TRBV10-2	TRBD2	once	TGCGCCAGCAGAGGCCCCACGGCTAGCGGGAGATACGAGCAGTACTTC	CASRGPTASGRYEQYF
TRBJ2-5	TRBV28	TRBD1	NA	TGTGCCAGCATTATGGACAGGGGGCGATCCGAGACCCAGTACTTC	CASIMDRGRSETQYF
TRBJ2-1	TRBV28	TRBD2	NA	TGTGCCAGCAGTTTAGCTAGCGGAGGGTCCTACAATGAGCAGTTCTTC	CASSLASGGSYNEQFF
TRBJ2-7	TRBV11-1	NA	NA	TGTGCCAGCAGCTTATACCAGGGCGGCTACGAGCAGTACTTC	CASSLYQGGYEQYF
TRBJ2-1	TRBV9	TRBD2	few	TGTGCCAGCAGCGTAGTGGGCGGGAGCTCCTACAATGAGCAGTTCTTC	CASSVVGGSSYNEQFF
TRBJ1-3	TRBV30	NA	NA	TGTGCCTGTGATCAGGGCAGCTCTGGAAACACCATATATTTT	CACDQGSSGNTIYF
TRBJ2-1	TRBV19	TRBD2	NA	TGTGCCAGTAGTATCTCCCAACTAGCGGGAGGAGTCCATGAGCAGTTCTTC	CASSISQLAGGVHEQFF
TRBJ2-7	TRBV4-2	NA	NA	TGTGCCAGCAGCCAAGAAGCGCCGGGACATGGCAACGAGCAGTACTTC	CASSQEAPGHGNEQYF
TRBJ2-3	TRBV9	NA	NA	TGTGCCAGCAGCGACCCGTCCAGGTCGTGGGATACGCAGTATTTT	CASSDPSRSWDTQYF
TRBJ1-4	TRBV11-2	NA	NA	TGTGCCAGCAGCTTAGACGGCAGGACTTGGGAAAAACTGTTTTTT	CASSLDGRTWEKLFF
TRBJ1-5	TRBV5-6	TRBD1	NA	TGTGCCAGCAGCGGCCCCGGGACAGCGATCAATCAGCCCCAGCATTTT	CASSGPGTAINQPQHF
TRBJ2-2	TRBV2	TRBD1	once	TGTGCCAGCAGTGGGGACAGGCATACCGGGGAGCTGTTTTTT	CASSGDRHTGELFF
TRBJ1-6	TRBV30	NA	NA	TGTGCCTGGAGTGTTGGAGGTTATAATTCACCCCTCCACTTT	CAWSVGGYNSPLHF
TRBJ1-5	TRBV5-5	NA	NA	TGTGCCAGCAGCTTGGCGGGGAATCAGCCCCAGCATTTT	CASSLAGNQPQHF
TRBJ2-7	TRBV18	TRBD1	NA	TGTGCCAGCTCACTCGGGACAGGGGCTGGCGAGCAGTACTTC	CASSLGTGAGEQYF
TRBJ1-1	TRBV19	NA	NA	TGTGCCAGTAGTAACGGGTTGTACACTGAAGCTTTCTTT	CASSNGLYTEAFF
TRBJ2-5	TRBV30	TRBD2	NA	TGTGCCTGGACCGGGACTAGCGGTCACCGGGGCCAGTACTTC	CAWTGTSGHRGQYF
TRBJ1-6	TRBV28	NA	NA	TGTGCCAGCAAGACAGCTGATAATTCACCCCTCCACTTT	CASKTADNSPLHF
TRBJ1-4	TRBV29-1	NA	NA	TGCAGCGTAGCCGAGGGTACAACTAATGAAAAACTGTTTTTT	CSVAEGTTNEKLFF